The next 30 T cell receptor beta chains were all read from a single sample in a study of neurological immune-mediated disorders. TCRdb reanalysed the 5' RACE reads using MiXCR and keeps one entry per CDR3 protein. Here the sample spans about 62,000 distinct CDR3 sequences, around 5.2% being singletons. Material: PBMCs. The origin of the receptors is a woman between 45 and 60 years old with multiple sclerosis.

The sample holds one count of this clonotype. The chain is built from TRBV7-8 and TRBJ1-5; D not resolved. The V end was cut by 1 base, the J end by 5 bases, with 12 bases between. Per the germline V gene, CDR1 is SGHVS and CDR2 is FQNEAQ. The CDR3 loop spans 15 amino acids. DNA for the CDR3: TGTGCCAGCAGCTTAGATCTGCGGGTAGATCAGCCCCAGCATTTT. Translated, it gives CASSLDLRVDQPQHF.

This clonotype was recorded at least ten times. V usage is TRBV10-3 and J usage is TRBJ2-1; no clear D. Germline CDR1 ENHRY, CDR2 SYGVKD. The CDR3 is made up of 13 amino acids. Trimming shortened V by 5 bases and J by 8 bases, and 13 bases separated the two germline ends. CDR3 in DNA: TGTGCCATCAGTAGCCGGGTCATTGATGAGCAGTTCTTC. Translated: CAISSRVIDEQFF.

This clonotype has a count of ten or more. This rearrangement joins TRBV5-1 to TRBJ2-5; perhaps D is TRBD1 or TRBD2 (6 bases each). The CDR3 runs to 16 residues. The germline gives CDR1 SGHRS, CDR2 YFSETQ. Trimming took off 0 bases at V and 5 bases at J, with 17 bases between the two ends. The CDR3 protein is CASSLDPLGAGETQYF. The CDR3 DNA follows: TGCGCCAGCAGCTTGGACCCGCTGGGGGCGGGGGAGACCCAGTACTTC.

This clonotype showed up many times. The V gene is TRBV5-1, the J gene TRBJ2-3; D gene ambiguous. The germline V and J ends were trimmed by 1 base and 2 bases, with 11 bases remaining between them. CDR3 length equals 15 residues. Looked up from germline, CDR1 is SGHRS and CDR2 is YFSETQ. The CDR3 loop reads CASSLSDLFTDTQYF. CDR3 in DNA: TGCGCCAGCAGCTTGAGCGACCTATTCACAGATACGCAGTATTTT.

Ten or more counts support this clonotype. V and J are TRBV27 and TRBJ2-3; perhaps TRBD2 as D (5 bases). Trimming took off 7 bases at V and 9 bases at J, with 20 bases between the two ends. Germline CDR1 MNHEY, CDR2 SMNVEV (reference sequence). This CDR3 is 14 amino acids long. CDR3 residues: CASTSLGSRRTQYF. The CDR3, as DNA: TGTGCCAGCACATCACTAGGCTCCCGTAGGACGCAGTATTTT.

This clonotype occurred many times. The chain joins TRBV5-1 to TRBJ2-5, with D tentatively TRBD2 (6 bases). Germline V lookup: CDR1 SGHRS, CDR2 YFSETQ. The V end was cut by 0 bases, the J end by 3 bases, with 9 bases between. The CDR3 is made up of 14 amino acids. CDR3 bases: TGCGCCAGCAGCTTGGGACTAGTGGAAGAGACCCAGTACTTC. Protein: CASSLGLVEETQYF.

This clonotype was observed at least ten times. The genes are TRBV3-1 and TRBJ1-1, with D unresolved. Germline lookup yields CDR1 LGHDT and CDR2 YNNKEL (reference sequence). V was cut by 1 base and J by 7 bases, with 10 bases left in between. The CDR3 has 13 amino acids. In DNA, the CDR3 is TGTGCCAGCAGCCAAGGAAAGTTGTTTGAAGCTTTCTTT. As protein: CASSQGKLFEAFF.

The sample holds many counts of this clonotype. This chain uses TRBV12-5 with TRBJ2-1, with 10 bases that match TRBD2. With 1 base clipped from V and 5 bases from J, the junction kept 5 bases outside the gene matches. Germline values: CDR1 LGHNT, CDR2 FRNRAP. The CDR3 length is 16 residues. In DNA, the CDR3 is TGTGCTAGTGGTTTGGCCTCGGGACTAGCGAACAATGAGCAGTTCTTC. Amino acid sequence: CASGLASGLANNEQFF. Based on the CDR3 plus reference TRBV12-5 and TRBJ2-1, the full variable domain is DARVTQTPRHKVTEMGQEVTMRCQPILGHNTVFWYRQTMMQGLELLAYFRNRAPLDDSGMPKDRFSAEMPDATLATLKIQPSEPRDSAVYFCASGLASGLANNEQFFGPGTRLTVL.

This clonotype was counted ten times or more. This chain joins TRBV7-9 and TRBJ2-5; 8 nucleotides match TRBD1. CDR1 and CDR2 (germline): SEHNR, FQNEAQ (reference sequence). The CDR3 is 13 amino acids. With V trimmed by 5 bases and J by 4 bases, 3 bases remained unmatched. CDR3 loop: CASSLDRGETQYF. The CDR3 DNA follows: TGTGCCAGCAGCCTTGACAGGGGAGAGACCCAGTACTTC.

This clonotype has a count of ten or more. The J gene is TRBJ2-7, the V gene TRBV7-9, with unresolved D. Germline values: CDR1 SEHNR, CDR2 FQNEAQ (reference sequence). This CDR3 comprises 13 residues. Trimming took off 2 bases at V and 2 bases at J, with 7 bases between the two ends. The CDR3 sequence is CASSLTATYEQYF. Here the CDR3 DNA reads TGTGCCAGCAGCTTAACAGCAACCTACGAGCAGTACTTC.

This clonotype was seen many times. The V gene is TRBV7-9, the J gene TRBJ1-4, with D perhaps TRBD1 (5 bases). Germline CDR1 and CDR2: SEHNR and FQNEAQ (reference sequence). The CDR3 has 16 amino acids. V was trimmed by 5 bases and J by 8 bases, leaving 21 bases between them. The CDR3 region has the DNA TGTGCCAGCAGCCTTGCCGGGGCAGGGCTTAAGGAAAAACTGTTTTTT. This translates into CASSLAGAGLKEKLFF.

This clonotype has a handful of counts. The chain has TRBV20-1 and TRBJ1-4, with D possibly TRBD1 on 6 matching bases. Germline-derived CDR1 and CDR2 are DFQATT and SNEGSKA (reference sequence). CDR3 size: 11 residues. The V and J ends lost 5 bases and 15 bases respectively, with 16 bases between them. The DNA of the CDR3 is TGCAGTGCTTATACTCAGGGGTGGGTGTTTTTT. Residues: CSAYTQGWVFF.

This clonotype was picked up many times. The chain recombines TRBV5-1 with TRBJ2-2; 10 bases are a match to TRBD2. The CDR3 length is 17 residues. V lost 4 bases, J lost 0 bases, and 6 bases stayed unmatched. From germline, CDR1 is SGHRS and CDR2 YFSETQ. The CDR3 spells CASSPSGGASNTGELFF. CDR3 sequence (DNA): TGCGCCAGCAGCCCTAGCGGGGGAGCCTCGAACACCGGGGAGCTGTTTTTT.

There are many counts of this clonotype. The chain has TRBV11-2 and TRBJ2-2; D remains ambiguous. The V end lost 2 bases, the J end lost 4 bases, and 8 bases lay between the germline ends. From germline, CDR1 is SGHAT and CDR2 FQNNGV. The CDR3 is made up of 14 amino acids. The CDR3, as DNA: TGTGCCAGCAGCTTAACCTACGGCACCGGGGAGCTGTTTTTT. Residues: CASSLTYGTGELFF.

This clonotype was seen many times. The V and J genes are TRBV5-1 and TRBJ2-3; 11 bases map to TRBD2. Trimming took 4 bases from V and 6 from J; bases not matched to a gene: 10. Germline V gene lookup returns CDR1 SGHRS and CDR2 YFSETQ. The CDR3 spans 16 residues. CDR3 sequence reads: CASSVGTSGRMDTQYF. The CDR3 nucleotides read TGCGCCAGCAGCGTGGGGACTAGCGGTCGCATGGATACGCAGTATTTT. The full variable domain, its missing parts supplied by reference TRBV5-1 and TRBJ2-3, is KAGVTQTPRYLIKTRGQQVTLSCSPISGHRSVSWYQQTPGQGLQFLFEYFSETQRNKGNFPGRFSGRQFSNSRSEMNVSTLELGDSALYLCASSVGTSGRMDTQYFGPGTRLTVL.

In this sample, this clonotype turned up many times. This chain connects TRBV11-2 to TRBJ2-2; D might be TRBD1 or TRBD2, each matching 5 bases. From germline, CDR1 is SGHAT and CDR2 FQNNGV. This CDR3 comprises 15 residues. V lost 5 bases and J 7 bases, leaving 17 bases between the germline ends. Written as DNA, the CDR3 is TGTGCCAGCAGCGGAACCGGGACCCTGGTCGGGGAGCTGTTTTTT. This gives the protein CASSGTGTLVGELFF.

This clonotype was observed a few times. The chain carries TRBV7-8 and TRBJ2-2, with 7 nucleotides matching TRBD2. The CDR3 covers 16 residues. The V and J ends lost 5 bases and 3 bases, in that order; junction bases with no gene match: 9. The germline V gene encodes CDR1 SGHVS and CDR2 FQNEAQ. The CDR3 nucleotides read TGTGCCAGCAGCCCCCGGCGGGAGAGATACACCGGGGAGCTGTTTTTT. It codes for CASSPRRERYTGELFF.

In its sample, this clonotype was seen many times. The V gene is TRBV7-2, the J gene TRBJ2-3, with 11 bases fitting TRBD2. The CDR3 is 18 residues long. Germline CDR1 reads SGHTA; CDR2 reads FQGNSA. V was pared by 1 base and J by 4 bases, with 10 bases of the junction left unmatched. The CDR3: CASSLVASGGRGPDTQYF. Here the CDR3 DNA reads TGTGCCAGCAGCTTAGTGGCTAGCGGGGGGCGGGGGCCAGATACGCAGTATTTT. The whole variable domain, remainder taken from reference TRBV7-2 and TRBJ2-3, is GAGVSQSPSNKVTEKGKDVELRCDPISGHTALYWYRQSLGQGLEFLIYFQGNSAPDKSGLPSDRFSAERTGGSVSTLTIQRTQQEDSAVYLCASSLVASGGRGPDTQYFGPGTRLTVL.

There are a few counts of this clonotype. The chain has TRBV3-1 and TRBJ1-1; TRBD1 is a possible D gene (6 bases). Germline CDR1 and CDR2: LGHDT and YNNKEL (reference sequence). The CDR3 has 14 residues. Trimming cost V 4 bases and J 7 bases, with 16 bases left between them. CDR3 nucleotides: TGTGCCAGCAGCCGGGGACAACCGCGGGGTGAAGCTTTCTTT. It encodes CASSRGQPRGEAFF. Combining the CDR3 with reference TRBV3-1 and TRBJ1-1 gives the whole variable domain DTAVSQTPKYLVTQMGNDKSIKCEQNLGHDTMYWYKQDSKKFLKIMFSYNNKELIINETVPNRFSPKSPDKAHLNLHINSLELGDSAVYFCASSRGQPRGEAFFGQGTRLTVV.

Many counts were recorded for this clonotype. The J gene is TRBJ1-1, the V gene TRBV27; D is uncertain. The V gene lost 6 bases and the J gene lost 5 bases, with 16 bases spanning the gap. The CDR3 extends over 14 amino acids. The germline V gene encodes CDR1 MNHEY and CDR2 SMNVEV (reference sequence). In DNA, the CDR3 is TGTGCCAGCAGACCCCCGTCGGGGAGGACTGAAGCTTTCTTT. Protein product: CASRPPSGRTEAFF.

This clonotype has at least ten counts. Written as DNA, the CDR3 is TGCGCCAGCAGCCTAGGAGGGGAACATAATTCACCCCTCCACTTT. Residues: CASSLGGEHNSPLHF. The chain has TRBV10-2 and TRBJ1-6; tentatively, D is TRBD1 (5 bases). V dropped 6 bases and J dropped 5 bases, with 14 bases sitting between them. Per germline, CDR1 WSHSY and CDR2 SAAADI. There are 15 residues in the CDR3.

This clonotype was detected many times. V is TRBV5-4 and J is TRBJ2-1; TRBD2 agrees at 11 bases. The CDR3 is 15 residues long. Germline CDR1 is SGHNT and CDR2 is YYREEE (reference sequence). The trim removed 4 bases at V and 4 bases at J, leaving 4 bases unmatched. CDR3 nucleotides: TGTGCCAGCAGCACGACTAGCGGGGTGTACAATGAGCAGTTCTTC. Translating gives CASSTTSGVYNEQFF.

The CDR3 loop is CASSPERGSSQHF. The CDR3 coding sequence is TGTGCCAGCAGTCCGGAAAGGGGGTCGTCCCAGCATTTT. The chain joins TRBV12-3 or TRBV12-4 to TRBJ1-5; the D gene is possibly TRBD1 (6 bases). CDR3 length: 13 residues. V lost 5 bases and J 11 bases, leaving 16 bases between the germline ends.

Only a few counts were recorded for this clonotype. Just one base apart from a much larger clone, this may be a read error. This rearrangement joins TRBV12-3 or TRBV12-4 to TRBJ2-5; TRBD2 agrees at 8 bases. J lost 5 bases, V lost 6 bases, and 11 bases had no gene match. The CDR3 spans 15 residues. The CDR3 reads CASSPGTRVRETQYF. The CDR3 DNA reads TGTGCCAGCAGCCCGGGGACTAGAGTGCGGGAGACCCAGTACTTC.

This clonotype was observed a handful of times. The chain is built from TRBV20-1 and TRBJ2-7; D gene unclear. Germline lookup yields CDR1 DFQATT and CDR2 SNEGSKA (reference sequence). V was clipped by 7 bases and J by 2 bases, with 15 bases between them. This CDR3 region has 13 residues. The CDR3 protein is CSVAPARTYEQYF. The CDR3 DNA is TGCAGTGTCGCGCCAGCACGGACCTACGAGCAGTACTTC.

This clonotype was counted a few times. The CDR3 protein is CALGTSYGYTF. CDR3 nucleotide sequence: TGTGCCCTCGGAACGAGCTATGGCTACACCTTC. The genes are TRBV7-2 and TRBJ1-2; no reliable D call. Deletions cut 11 bases from V and 4 bases from J, with 11 bases between. The CDR3 length is 11 residues. CDR1 SGHTA and CDR2 FQGNSA come from the germline V gene.

Notes on this clonotype: A much larger clone differs from this one at a single base, so this may be a read error. This chain links TRBV27 with TRBJ2-2, with 9 bases fitting TRBD1. Germline V gene sequence: CDR1 MNHEY, CDR2 SMNVEV (reference sequence). The CDR3 runs 16 residues. The CDR3 loop reads CASSLTGGFATRELFF. The CDR3 DNA reads TGTGCCAGCAGTCTTACAGGGGGCTTTGCCACCAGGGAGCTGTTTTTT.

This clonotype was seen repeatedly, ten times or more. This CDR3 is CASSATWNEQFF. The DNA for the CDR3 is TGTGCCAGTAGTGCCACATGGAATGAGCAGTTCTTC. This chain links TRBV19 with TRBJ2-1; D uncertain. With 5 bases removed from V and 7 bases from J, the gap between germline ends came to 9 bases. Germline V lookup: CDR1 LNHDA, CDR2 SQIVND (reference sequence). The CDR3 length is 12 residues.

The table lists this clonotype with many counts. V usage is TRBV5-1 and J usage is TRBJ2-5; tentative D call: TRBD1 (5 bases). Germline CDR1 reads SGHRS; CDR2 reads YFSETQ. The CDR3 has 16 amino acids. With 0 bases removed from V and 5 bases from J, the gap between germline ends came to 17 bases. This CDR3 reads CASSLDDSRAGETQYF. The CDR3 DNA sequence: TGCGCCAGCAGCTTGGACGACAGTCGTGCCGGGGAGACCCAGTACTTC.

This clonotype appeared many times. This chain uses TRBV25-1 with TRBJ2-3; possible D gene TRBD2, 6 bases. The CDR3 runs to 15 residues. Germline V gives CDR1 MGHDK, CDR2 SYGVNS. The V end lost 3 bases, the J end lost 4 bases, and 14 bases lay between the germline ends. This CDR3 is CASSEVGGVADTQYF. The CDR3 nucleotides read TGTGCCAGCAGTGAGGTGGGCGGGGTGGCAGATACGCAGTATTTT.